One sample yielded the 12 T cell receptor beta chains listed below, sequenced in a study of post-analysis software for immune sequencing data. Their recognized antigens are unknown. TCR beta cDNA libraries included unique molecular identifiers. TCRdb redid the calling of the PCR reads with MiXCR, one entry per CDR3 protein. The repertoire holds approximately 460,000 distinct CDR3 sequences, with less than 45% as singletons. Study conclusions and caveats: Higher frequency in patients than in controls was seen for five TRBV segments, with TRBV5-6, TRBV5-1 and TRBV20-1 among them.

Sequenced material: blood. The source is a girl between 5 and 17 years old with multiple sclerosis.

V and J are TRBV20-1 and TRBJ2-1, with 7 bases matching TRBD2. The V gene's germline CDR1 is DFQATT and CDR2 SNEGSKA (reference sequence). The ends lost 3 bases at V and 3 bases at J; junction bases unmatched: 2. The CDR3 contains 13 residues. The CDR3 protein is CSARREYYNEQFF. CDR3 in DNA: TGCAGTGCTAGGCGGGAGTACTACAATGAGCAGTTCTTC.

This clonotype occurred a few times. The chain links TRBV15 to TRBJ1-5, with D possibly being TRBD1 (5 bases). The V end lost 3 bases, the J end lost 6 bases, and 18 bases lay between the germline ends. The V gene's germline CDR1 is LNHNV and CDR2 YYDKDF (reference sequence). This CDR3 has 16 residues. Written as DNA, the CDR3 is TGTGCCACCAGCAGCCCCAACCCAGGGTATGGTCAGCCCCAGCATTTT. The encoded protein is CATSSPNPGYGQPQHF.

The V gene is TRBV6-2 or TRBV6-3, the J gene TRBJ2-1; TRBD2 matches at 10 bases. The germline V gene has CDR1 MNHEY and CDR2 SVGEGT. The CDR3 is 14 residues long. The J segment lost 8 bases and the V segment lost 6 bases, leaving 7 bases of the junction unmatched. For the CDR3, the DNA is TGTGCCAGCAGCAAAAGCGGGAGGGCCGATGAGCAGTTCTTC. As protein: CASSKSGRADEQFF.

This clonotype has more than one count but fewer than ten. The rearrangement joins TRBV5-1 to TRBJ2-1, with unresolved D. This CDR3 is built from 12 residues. Per the germline V gene, CDR1 is SGHRS and CDR2 is YFSETQ. With 6 bases removed from V and 3 bases from J, the gap between germline ends came to 7 bases. CDR3 in DNA: TGCGCCAGCACCCCGGACTACAATGAGCAGTTCTTC. Amino acids: CASTPDYNEQFF.

This clonotype occurred a few times. The chain is built from TRBV14 and TRBJ2-7; a weak D match, TRBD2 (6 bases). CDR3 length: 15 amino acids. V was pared by 4 bases and J by 3 bases, with 16 bases between. Germline V CDR1 and CDR2: SGHDN, FVKESK. The CDR3: CASSPLGGTGYEQYF. CDR3 bases: TGTGCCAGCAGCCCGTTAGGCGGGACGGGCTACGAGCAGTACTTC.

Concerning this clonotype itself: One junction end disagrees with the germline gene, perhaps due to a read error. The chain combines TRBV5-1 with TRBJ2-1; TRBD2 might be the D (5 bases). This CDR3 spans 15 amino acids. Germline-derived CDR1 and CDR2 are SGHRS and YFSETQ. For the CDR3, the DNA is TGCGCCGGCAGCTTGGAGGAGCGCTCCTACAATGAGCAGTTCTTC. As protein: CAGSLEERSYNEQFF.

The chain links TRBV6-6 to TRBJ2-7, with D maybe TRBD2 (5 bases). The ends were cut back, 7 bases at V and 4 bases at J, with 17 bases in the middle. There are 14 residues in the CDR3. In germline, CDR1 is MNHNY, CDR2 SVGAGI (reference sequence). The CDR3 DNA reads TGTGCCAGCATTCGGGGTAGTAGCATGTACGAGCAGTACTTC. Translating it yields CASIRGSSMYEQYF.

The table lists this clonotype with many counts. This sequence joins TRBV6-5 and TRBJ1-1; 7 nucleotides agree with TRBD1. CDR1 is MNHEY and CDR2 is SVGAGI in the germline V gene. With V trimmed by 5 bases and J by 7 bases, 16 bases remained unmatched. The CDR3 runs to 16 residues. The chain's CDR3 is CASSPGAGQPYHEAFF. The CDR3 DNA reads TGTGCCAGCAGTCCCGGGGCGGGACAGCCTTACCATGAAGCTTTCTTT.

The chain has TRBV4-1 and TRBJ1-2; D remains ambiguous. This CDR3 has 16 amino acids. V gave up 0 bases and J gave up 2 bases, with 13 bases separating them. CDR1 and CDR2 from the germline V gene are MGHRA and YSYEKL. Here the CDR3 reads CASSQERLTRNYGYTF. The DNA for the CDR3 is TGCGCCAGCAGCCAAGAAAGGCTAACACGAAACTATGGCTACACCTTC.

The chain recombines TRBV29-1 with TRBJ2-4, with D perhaps given as TRBD1 or TRBD2 (5 bases each). The J call may be wrong; the DNA end is better matched by TRBJ2-7. The CDR3 loop spans 14 amino acids. The germline gives CDR1 SQVTM, CDR2 ANQGSEA. CDR3 DNA sequence: TGCAGCGTTGAAAGGGGACGGAGAGGTTCCGAGCAGTACTTC. Translating it yields CSVERGRRGSEQYF.

DNA of the CDR3: TGTGCCATCAGTGCGGGAGCCCTCTACAATGAGCAGTTCTTC. Translating gives CAISAGALYNEQFF. The V call is TRBV10-3, the J call TRBJ2-1, with D possibly matching TRBD2 (6 bases). Trimming took 4 bases from V and 3 from J, leaving 10 bases between them. Germline CDR1 ENHRY, CDR2 SYGVKD. The CDR3 has 14 amino acids.

The chain combines TRBV12-5 with TRBJ2-5; 13 nucleotides line up with TRBD2. Germline trimming cut 4 bases from V and 4 bases from J; bases unmatched to any gene: 6. This CDR3 is 16 amino acids long. Germline lookup yields CDR1 LGHNT and CDR2 FRNRAP. Here the CDR3 reads CASGSGLAGEVETQYF. CDR3 in DNA: TGTGCTAGTGGTTCCGGACTAGCGGGAGAAGTAGAGACCCAGTACTTC.